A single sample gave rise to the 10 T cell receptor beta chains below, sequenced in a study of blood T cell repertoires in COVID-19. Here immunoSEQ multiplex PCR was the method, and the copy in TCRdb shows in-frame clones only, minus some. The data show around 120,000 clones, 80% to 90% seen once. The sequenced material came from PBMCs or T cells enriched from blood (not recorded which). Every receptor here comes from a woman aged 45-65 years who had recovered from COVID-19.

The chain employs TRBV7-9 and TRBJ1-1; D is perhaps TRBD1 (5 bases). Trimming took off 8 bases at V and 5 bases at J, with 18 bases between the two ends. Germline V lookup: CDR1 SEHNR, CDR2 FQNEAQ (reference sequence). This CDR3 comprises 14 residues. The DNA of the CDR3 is TGTGCCAGCGGCGAAATGCGGGGGGATACTGAAGCTTTCTTT. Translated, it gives CASGEMRGDTEAFF.

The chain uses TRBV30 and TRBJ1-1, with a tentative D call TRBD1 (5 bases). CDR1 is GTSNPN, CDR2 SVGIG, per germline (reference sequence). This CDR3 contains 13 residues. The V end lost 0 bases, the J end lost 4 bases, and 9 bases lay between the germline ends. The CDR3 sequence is CAWSVLRGTEAFF. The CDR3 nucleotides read TGTGCCTGGAGTGTACTAAGGGGCACTGAAGCTTTCTTT.

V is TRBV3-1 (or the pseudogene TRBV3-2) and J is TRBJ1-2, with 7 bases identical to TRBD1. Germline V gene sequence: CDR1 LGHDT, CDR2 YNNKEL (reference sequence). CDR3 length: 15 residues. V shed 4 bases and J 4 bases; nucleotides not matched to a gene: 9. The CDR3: CASSLTGSPFYGYTF. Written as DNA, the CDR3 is TGTGCCAGCAGCCTGACAGGGAGCCCCTTCTATGGCTACACCTTC.

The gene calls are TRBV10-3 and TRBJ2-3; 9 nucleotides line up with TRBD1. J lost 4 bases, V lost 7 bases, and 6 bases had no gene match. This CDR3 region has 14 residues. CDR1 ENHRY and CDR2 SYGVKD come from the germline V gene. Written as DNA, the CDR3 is TGTGCCATCAACGGACAGGGGAGGGCAGATACGCAGTATTTT. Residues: CAINGQGRADTQYF.

Here the CDR3 reads CASSSSRTGSYTF. The DNA for the CDR3 is TGTGCCAGCAGCTCATCAAGGACTGGAAGCTACACCTTC. V gene TRBV11-2 combines with J gene TRBJ1-2; D not certain. This CDR3 contains 13 residues. Germline V lookup: CDR1 SGHAT, CDR2 FQNNGV. The germline V and J ends were trimmed by 4 bases and 9 bases, with 15 bases remaining between them.

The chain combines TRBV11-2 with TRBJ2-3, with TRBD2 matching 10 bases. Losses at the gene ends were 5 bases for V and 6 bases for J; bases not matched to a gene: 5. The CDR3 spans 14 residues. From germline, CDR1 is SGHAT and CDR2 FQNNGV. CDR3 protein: CASSTSGGADTQYF. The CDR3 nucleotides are TGTGCCAGCAGCACAAGCGGGGGGGCCGATACGCAGTATTTT.

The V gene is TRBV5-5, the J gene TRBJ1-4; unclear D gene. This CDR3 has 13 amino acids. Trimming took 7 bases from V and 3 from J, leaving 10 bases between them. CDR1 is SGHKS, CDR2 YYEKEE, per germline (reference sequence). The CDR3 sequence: CASRGLSNEKLFF. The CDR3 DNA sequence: TGTGCCAGCCGGGGTCTTTCTAATGAAAAACTGTTTTTT.

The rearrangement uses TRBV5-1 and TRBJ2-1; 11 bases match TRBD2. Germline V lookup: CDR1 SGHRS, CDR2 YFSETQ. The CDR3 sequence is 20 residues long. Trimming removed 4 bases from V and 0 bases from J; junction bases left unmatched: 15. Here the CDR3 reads CASSLLGGSGGVSSYNEQFF. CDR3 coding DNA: TGCGCCAGCAGCCTGCTAGGTGGTAGCGGGGGGGTAAGCTCCTACAATGAGCAGTTCTTC.

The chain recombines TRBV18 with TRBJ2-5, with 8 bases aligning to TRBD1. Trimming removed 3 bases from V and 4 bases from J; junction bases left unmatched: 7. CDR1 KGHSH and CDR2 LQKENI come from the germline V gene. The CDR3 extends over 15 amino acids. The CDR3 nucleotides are TGTGCCAGCTCACCTGCAGGGGGCAAATTAGAGACCCAGTACTTC. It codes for CASSPAGGKLETQYF.

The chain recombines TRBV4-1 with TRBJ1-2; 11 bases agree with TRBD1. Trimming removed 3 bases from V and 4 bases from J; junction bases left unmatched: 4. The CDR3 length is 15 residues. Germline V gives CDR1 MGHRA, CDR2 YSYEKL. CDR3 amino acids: CASSQTGTGGYGYTF. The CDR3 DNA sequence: TGCGCCAGCAGCCAGACCGGGACAGGGGGCTATGGCTACACCTTC.